This TCR beta chain is drawn from a study of cytomegalovirus exposure and HLA in healthy donors. Study conclusions and caveats: Researchers reported in a later analysis that a missense DCLRE1C variant was tied to TCR beta V- and J-gene trimming. TCR beta chains associated with HLA were, in a later analysis, more clonally expanded than equally common others.

About this clone itself: What it binds is not known.

There are 16 residues in the CDR3. Germline-derived CDR1 and CDR2 are SEHNR and FQNEAQ (reference sequence). The trim removed 5 bases at V and 3 bases at J, leaving 12 bases unmatched. The primer mix had 60 Vbeta and 13 Jbeta primers. Libraries were prepared by immunoSEQ multiplex PCR; TCRdb keeps only in-frame clonotypes and omits some of them. The sample data list some 21,000 clones. Sample: PBMCs. The source of this sequence is a man aged 60 to 75 in good health and CMV-seropositive. This chain connects TRBV7-9 to TRBJ2-7; 8 bases are shared with TRBD1. CDR3 DNA: TGTGCCAGCAGCCCGGGGACAGGCTTGGTCCACTACGAGCAGTACTTC. It translates to CASSPGTGLVHYEQYF.